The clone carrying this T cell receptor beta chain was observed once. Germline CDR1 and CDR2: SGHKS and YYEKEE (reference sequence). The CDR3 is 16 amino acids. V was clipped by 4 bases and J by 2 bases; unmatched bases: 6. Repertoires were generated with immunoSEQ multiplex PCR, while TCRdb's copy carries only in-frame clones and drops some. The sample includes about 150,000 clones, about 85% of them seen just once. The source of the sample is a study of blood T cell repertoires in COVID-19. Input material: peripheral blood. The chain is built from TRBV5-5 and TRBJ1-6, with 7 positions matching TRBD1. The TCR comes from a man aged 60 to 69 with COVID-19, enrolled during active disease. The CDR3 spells CASSRQGMPYNSPLHF. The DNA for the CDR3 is TGTGCCAGCAGCCGACAGGGTATGCCCTATAATTCACCCCTCCACTTT.